The rows below give T cell receptor beta chains drawn from one sample of a study of identical twins. TCRdb independently ran MiXCR on the 5' RACE reads; one entry per CDR3 protein. This table holds some 440,000 distinct CDR3 sequences, approximately 25% found once. The same data also went into a second study, on T cells expressing NK-cell markers.

Sample: CD4+ T cells sorted from blood. The receptors were gathered from a woman between 18 and 29 years old in good health. Each CDR3 is given without its conserved first and last residue.

>TRBJ1-1|TRBV12-3/TRBV12-4|12
ASTPGWANTEAF
>TRBJ2-7|TRBV5-1|13
ASSAPSGYSYEQY
>TRBJ2-2|TRBV5-1|13
ASSYRRSIIGELF
>TRBJ2-5|TRBV7-3|12
ASSSSGEAETQY
>TRBJ1-6|TRBV9|11
ASSVDGGSPLH
>TRBJ1-2|TRBV6-2/TRBV6-3|9
ASSYYMGYT
>TRBJ2-3|TRBV20-1|9
SGPLGNTQY
>TRBJ1-2|TRBV5-5|12
ASSLGTGAYDYT
>TRBJ2-1|TRBV4-3|18
ASSQGVRGLAGGTYNEQF
>TRBJ2-3|TRBV13|9
ASSFGTSSY
>TRBJ2-3|TRBV24-1|12
ATSARTSADTQY
>TRBJ2-3|TRBV10-3|13
AISESGQGTDTQY
>TRBJ2-7|TRBV20-1|10
SASIGFYEQY
>TRBJ2-1|TRBV2|14
ASSSSGGYMVNEQF
>TRBJ2-1|TRBV2|12
ASTGLAGGEEQF
>TRBJ2-3|TRBV7-8|14
ASSLISTGAGDTQY
>TRBJ1-1|TRBV12-3/TRBV12-4|12
ASSLSAGGAEAF
>TRBJ2-5|TRBV2|13
ASRARPWGEETQY
>TRBJ2-2|TRBV20-1|16
SASPLWQGNVKPGELF
>TRBJ2-1|TRBV20-1|13
SARDGLAGVREQF
>TRBJ2-5|TRBV5-6|14
ASSLSTSGSRETQY
>TRBJ1-1|TRBV10-3|16
AIKSEQGPSVRSTEAF
>TRBJ2-1|TRBV9|14
ASSVGTSISYNEQF
>TRBJ2-3|TRBV6-5|16
ASSYSGAGGTATDTQY
>TRBJ2-5|TRBV12-5|14
ASGLAGGPFQETQY
>TRBJ2-7|TRBV12-3/TRBV12-4|12
ASSPPTKAYEQY
>TRBJ1-1|TRBV10-3|12
AISEVVGGPGAF
>TRBJ2-7|TRBV10-3|13
AISDVQGAAYEQY
>TRBJ2-7|TRBV5-1|12
ASSFQGATWEQY